The rows below give T cell receptor beta chains drawn from one sample of a study of identical twins. TCRdb independently ran MiXCR on the 5' RACE reads; one entry per CDR3 protein. The sample includes 240,000 or so distinct CDR3 sequences, 5.5% to 8% of them seen just once. The sample also formed part of further work on yellow fever vaccine responses in identical twins.

The material sequenced was memory (CD45RO+) T cells sorted from blood. All receptors come from a woman between 18 and 29 years old in good health. CDR3s include the opening cysteine and the closing phenylalanine or tryptophan. The D gene is left open where the match is weak. Size is stated for part of the rows, as once, few or many counts, or as a class when the clone is expanded.

J,size,V,D,DNA,CDR3
TRBJ1-1,many,TRBV6-5,TRBD1,TGTGCCAGCAGTTACAGGGGGCTGGACACTGAAGCTTTCTTT,CASSYRGLDTEAFF
TRBJ1-1,many,TRBV3-1,.,TGTGCCAGCAGCCAACGGGGGCTAGCGGCTGAAGCTTTCTTT,CASSQRGLAAEAFF
TRBJ2-4,few,TRBV11-1,TRBD1,TGTGCCAGCAGCTTAACACAGGGGGCCCCTTCCACGGCCAAAAACATTCAGTACTTC,CASSLTQGAPSTAKNIQYF
TRBJ1-2,.,TRBV27,TRBD1,TGTGCCAGCAGCTCACAGGGGGCGCTTTTTGGCTACACCTTC,CASSSQGALFGYTF
TRBJ2-5,few,TRBV12-3/TRBV12-4,TRBD2,TGTGCCAGCAGTTTAAATGAGGCGGGAGGGCCGGGGACCCAGTACTTC,CASSLNEAGGPGTQYF
TRBJ2-5,few,TRBV27,TRBD2,TGTGCCAGCAGCCGATGGGCGGGGGGGGGTGTAGAGACCCAGTACTTC,CASSRWAGGGVETQYF
TRBJ2-2,.,TRBV2,.,TGTGCCAGCAGTGTCCTCTTGCGGGAGCTGTTTTTT,CASSVLLRELFF
TRBJ1-1,.,TRBV2,.,TGTGCCAGCAGTGTCCAGGGTGTGGGGAACACTGAAGCTTTCTTT,CASSVQGVGNTEAFF
TRBJ2-3,few,TRBV12-3/TRBV12-4,TRBD1,TGTGCCAGCAGCCTCAGGGGGCTAGGCACAGATACGCAGTATTTT,CASSLRGLGTDTQYF
TRBJ2-5,.,TRBV28,TRBD2,TGTGCCAGCAGTTTACTGGGAGGGGCGTGGGAGACCCAGTACTTC,CASSLLGGAWETQYF
TRBJ2-1,.,TRBV14,.,TGTGCCAGCAGCCCCGGTGTTCAGACCCTCTTGGGTGAGCAGTTCTTC,CASSPGVQTLLGEQFF
TRBJ2-1,.,TRBV20-1,.,TGCAGTGCTAGAAAAGTAGTGGGGGGCAATGAGCAGTTCTTC,CSARKVVGGNEQFF
TRBJ2-4,many,TRBV2,.,TGTGCCAGCAGTGAAAGCAACGTTGCCAAAAACATTCAGTACTTC,CASSESNVAKNIQYF
TRBJ2-1,.,TRBV12-3/TRBV12-4,.,TGTGCCAGCAGTTCCCAGAGGAAATGGTCCTACAATGAGCAGTTCTTC,CASSSQRKWSYNEQFF
TRBJ2-3,many,TRBV28,.,TGTGCCAGCAGTTTTCCTAAGAGGGGGATTAGCACAGATACGCAGTATTTT,CASSFPKRGISTDTQYF
TRBJ2-5,many,TRBV18,TRBD1,TGTGCCAGCTCAACACGGACAGGGGAGACCCAGTACTTC,CASSTRTGETQYF
TRBJ2-1,few,TRBV12-3/TRBV12-4,.,TGTGCCAGCAGTTTAGCGAGGACTGGGGGCCACAATGAGCAGTTCTTC,CASSLARTGGHNEQFF
TRBJ2-7,.,TRBV7-9,TRBD1,TGTGCCAGCAGCGATACCGACAGGGGCAGAGAGCAGTACTTC,CASSDTDRGREQYF
TRBJ2-2,.,TRBV11-3,.,TGTGCCAGCAGCTTATCGGGCACTAACACCGGGGAGCTGTTTTTT,CASSLSGTNTGELFF
TRBJ2-1,.,TRBV5-8,.,TGTGCCAGCAGCGTACCACCGTGGGATGAGCAGTTCTTC,CASSVPPWDEQFF
TRBJ2-6,few,TRBV4-1,TRBD2,TGCGCCAGCAGCCAAGGGTATAGCGGGACGTACACCACCCACTCTGGGGCCAACGTCCTGACTTTC,CASSQGYSGTYTTHSGANVLTF
TRBJ2-2,few,TRBV6-1,.,TGTGCCAGCAACGGGGGCTCCGGTTGGACCGGGGAGCTGTTTTTT,CASNGGSGWTGELFF
TRBJ2-1,few,TRBV3-1,.,TGTGCCAGCAGCCCCCGGGACCCGGCACACGGTGAGCAGTTCTTC,CASSPRDPAHGEQFF
TRBJ2-1,many,TRBV12-3/TRBV12-4,.,TGTGCCAGCGGGTGGGGCTACAATGAGCAGTTCTTC,CASGWGYNEQFF
TRBJ2-2,many,TRBV21-1,.,TGTGCCAGCAGCGCCCCCCTAGCGGGTATCACCGGGGAGCTGTTTTTT,CASSAPLAGITGELFF
TRBJ2-7,few,TRBV20-1,TRBD2,TGCAGTGCTAGGACTAGCGGGGTGAGCTCCTACGAGCAGTACTTC,CSARTSGVSSYEQYF
TRBJ2-2,.,TRBV28,.,TGTGCCAGCAGCAACAAGGGGCGGACCGGGGAGCTGTTTTTT,CASSNKGRTGELFF
TRBJ2-7,many,TRBV4-2,TRBD2,TGTGCCAGCAGCCCCTCTTGGGGGACTAGCGGGAGCGAGCAGTACTTC,CASSPSWGTSGSEQYF
TRBJ2-1,.,TRBV10-3,TRBD1,TGTGCCATCAGTGAGTCAGGGGGCTGGCAGTTCTTC,CAISESGGWQFF
TRBJ2-2,few,TRBV25-1,TRBD2,TGTGCCAGCAGTGAATCTCCGGGACTAGCGGGGGGGAACACCGGGGAGCTGTTTTTT,CASSESPGLAGGNTGELFF
TRBJ2-5,few,TRBV20-1,TRBD1,TGCAGTGCTCGGACAGGGGGTCATGAAGAGACCCAGTACTTC,CSARTGGHEETQYF
TRBJ2-5,.,TRBV29-1,.,TGCAGCGTTGACTCCATGAATCAAGAGACCCAGTACTTC,CSVDSMNQETQYF
TRBJ2-2,few,TRBV19,.,TGTGCCAGTATGCAGGCCCCGGGCACCGGGGAGCTGTTTTTT,CASMQAPGTGELFF
TRBJ2-2,few,TRBV12-3/TRBV12-4,TRBD2,TGTGCCAGCATTCGACTAGGAGCGGGGGGTAACACCGGGGAGCTGTTTTTT,CASIRLGAGGNTGELFF
TRBJ2-7,many,TRBV3-1,.,TGTGCCAGCAGTTACGGGGGTGGTGAGCAGTACTTC,CASSYGGGEQYF
TRBJ2-1,.,TRBV28,TRBD1,TGTGCCAGTCTAGTCGCGACAGGGAACTACAATGAGCAGTTCTTC,CASLVATGNYNEQFF
TRBJ2-1,many,TRBV12-3/TRBV12-4,TRBD2,TGTGCCAGCAGTCTTAGCGGGAGTGGGGATGAGCAGTTCTTC,CASSLSGSGDEQFF